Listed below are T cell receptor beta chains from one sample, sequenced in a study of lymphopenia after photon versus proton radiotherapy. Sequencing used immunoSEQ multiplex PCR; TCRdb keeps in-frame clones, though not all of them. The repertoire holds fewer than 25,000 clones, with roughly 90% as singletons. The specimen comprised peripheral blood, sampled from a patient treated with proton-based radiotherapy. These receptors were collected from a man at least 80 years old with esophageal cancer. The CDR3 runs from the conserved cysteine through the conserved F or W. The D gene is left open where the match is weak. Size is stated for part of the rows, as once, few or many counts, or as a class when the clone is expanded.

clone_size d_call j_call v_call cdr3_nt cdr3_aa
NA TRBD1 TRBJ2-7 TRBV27 TGTGCCAGCAGCGCCTGGGCCCCGGGACAGGGACCCGAGCAGTACTTC CASSAWAPGQGPEQYF
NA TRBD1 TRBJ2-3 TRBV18 TGTGCCAGCTCACCGCGGACAGGGGTCACAGATACGCAGTATTTT CASSPRTGVTDTQYF
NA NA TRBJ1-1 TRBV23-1 TGCGCCAACAATCCGGGCCCCGGAGGGAACACTGAAGCTTTCTTT CANNPGPGGNTEAFF
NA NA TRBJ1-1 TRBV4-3 TGCGCCAGCAGCCCGGCACGGTACCTCGAGGGCACTGAAGCTTTCTTT CASSPARYLEGTEAFF
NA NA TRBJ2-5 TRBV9 TGTGCCAGCAGCGCGTTGGGGGGAGCAGAGACCCAGTACTTC CASSALGGAETQYF
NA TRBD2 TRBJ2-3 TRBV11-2 TGTGCCAGCAGCTCGAGCGGGAGGTACGATACGCAGTATTTT CASSSSGRYDTQYF
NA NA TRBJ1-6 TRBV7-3 TGTGCCAGCAGCCCAAGGCCGGGACGGGATTCACCCCTCCACTTT CASSPRPGRDSPLHF
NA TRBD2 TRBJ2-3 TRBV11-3 TGTGCCAGCAGCCCCGGGACTAGCGGGGTGGCAGATACGCAGTATTTT CASSPGTSGVADTQYF
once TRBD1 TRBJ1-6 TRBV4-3 TGCGCCAGCAGCCACTCCTCAGGGGGCGGCAATTCACCCCTCCACTTT CASSHSSGGGNSPLHF
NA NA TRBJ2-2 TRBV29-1 TGCAGCGTTGAAGATAGGACCAGGGGCGACGGGGAGCTGTTTTTT CSVEDRTRGDGELFF
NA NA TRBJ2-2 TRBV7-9 TGTGCCAGCAGCTTAGACGTCACCGGGGAGCTGTTTTTT CASSLDVTGELFF
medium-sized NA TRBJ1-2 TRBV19 TGTGCCAGTAGCCCACAGGGTTCTAGGTATTATGGCTACACCTTC CASSPQGSRYYGYTF
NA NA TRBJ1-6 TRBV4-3 TGCGCCAGCAGCCAAGCGCCGTCCTATGATTCACCCCTCCACTTT CASSQAPSYDSPLHF
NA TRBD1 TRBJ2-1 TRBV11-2 TGTGCCAGCAGCTTGTACTGGGACAGTTACAATGAGCAGTTCTTC CASSLYWDSYNEQFF
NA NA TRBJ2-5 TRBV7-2 TGTGCCAGCAGCTTAGGCCTCCTGGGAGAGACCCAGTACTTC CASSLGLLGETQYF